This T cell receptor (beta chain) was recovered during a study of CD8+CD57+ T cells in acquired aplastic anemia (dated by TCRdb to 2017 to 2018). Context from the whole study: A mean of about 3.2 ug of DNA, ranging from about 0.2 to 27.4 ug, was extracted from sorted CD4+ and CD8+ cells. A CD8+CD57+ expansion meant a frequency higher than the mean frequency seen in healthy subjects.

Profiling of TCR beta VDJ combinations and CDR3 sequences used genomic DNA as the template. An Illumina HiSeq 2000 was the platform used for TCR repertoire sequencing. The authors' pipeline ran thus. Repertoire assessment relied on Simpson's diversity index, CDR3 size and DJ length profiles, and TRBV/TRBJ rearrangement plots. The immunodominant clone was defined as the most abundant DNA sequence in deep sequencing data. CDR3 amino acid sequences were screened for sharing across subjects and compared with published repertoires and the VDJdb database. Through fastp at Q25 and MiXCR, TCRdb rebuilt clones from the public reads, retaining in-frame beta chains. Each CDR3 protein gets just one entry, which takes the most common genes and DNA from the rows behind it. The V and J calls and clone size come from TCRdb's table, not from the authors' own analysis. This sample is represented by 220,000 or so distinct CDR3 sequences; about 60% of them were singletons. The top ten hold around 50% of the sample.

Remarks on this clonotype: What this receptor recognizes is not known. Nothing much larger sits one base from this clone, and base qualities are not available.

Overall study outcomes, separate from this receptor: No significant difference in CD8+ Simpson's diversity was found between patients and healthy controls (P=0.060). Around 31 CD8+ CDR3 sequences were shared between patients and controls but appeared highly expressed in patients and within their immunodominant clones.

V has 5 bases trimmed and J has 1 base trimmed; junction bases matching no gene number 18. The CDR1 and CDR2 encoded by the germline V gene are SGHTA and FQGTGA. Taken from cysteine to phenylalanine, the CDR3 has 21 residues. Of all the DNA, just the CDR3 is kept, 63 bases in frame from base 1. Expansion of CD8+CD57+ cells had been shown by flow cytometry in the patients chosen for sequencing. Severe acquired aplastic anemia was diagnosed in all patients according to International Study of Aplastic Anemia and Agranulocytosis and Camitta criteria. No patient had received any therapy when blood was sampled. The study deep-sequenced TCR repertoires of sorted CD4+ and CD8+ blood T cells from severe aplastic anemia patients and healthy subjects. In the USA, patient enrollment took place under clinicaltrials.gov protocols 00001620, 01623167, 00001397, 00071045, 00081523 and 00961064. Ficoll-Paque density gradient centrifugation was used to isolate peripheral blood mononuclear cells. Before DNA was extracted, CD4+ and CD8+ T cells were sorted using either FACS or magnetic beads.

The sample comprised sorted CD4+, CD8+, or CD8+CD57+ T cells (not recorded which) from PBMCs. This TCR was sampled from a human donor with aplastic anemia. This chain joins TRBV7-3 to TRBJ2-5; 14 junctional bases match TRBD2. This receptor has the CDR3 CASSQYHLSTSGGGSQETQYF. The nucleotide sequence is given as TGTGCCAGCAGCCAATATCACCTGTCGACTAGCGGGGGGGGGAGCCAAGAGACCCAGTACTTC.